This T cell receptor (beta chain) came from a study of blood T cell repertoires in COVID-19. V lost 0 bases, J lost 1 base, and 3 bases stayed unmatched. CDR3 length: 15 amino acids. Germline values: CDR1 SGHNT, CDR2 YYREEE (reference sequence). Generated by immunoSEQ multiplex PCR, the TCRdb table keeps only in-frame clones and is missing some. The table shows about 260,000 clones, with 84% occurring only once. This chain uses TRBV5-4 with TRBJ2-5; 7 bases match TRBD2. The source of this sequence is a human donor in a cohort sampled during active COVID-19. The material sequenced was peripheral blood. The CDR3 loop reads CASSLGAGFQETQYF. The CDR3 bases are TGTGCCAGCAGCTTGGGAGCGGGGTTCCAAGAGACCCAGTACTTC.